This TCR beta chain originates from a study of CD8 T cells in ankylosing spondylitis (dated by TCRdb to between 2016 and 2019). With regard to the full study: The study set out to find disease-linked TCR variants by profiling T cell receptor beta repertoires in ankylosing spondylitis patients and healthy donors. The full study cohort was made up of 25 ankylosing spondylitis patients and some 100 healthy donors. Peripheral blood samples were taken, and synovial fluid was additionally collected from ankylosing spondylitis patients. What the study reported, not specific to this receptor: The disease-linked clones were reported as significantly enriched in matched synovial fluid samples from ankylosing spondylitis patients. Blood from ankylosing spondylitis patients appeared to be characterized by a TCR beta motif composed of roughly 8 highly homologous amino acid variants. In peripheral blood, the disease-linked clones were found at relatively low frequencies and had a CD8+ phenotype. Some motif variants were previously reported in synovial fluid and blood of reactive arthritis patients, suggesting common disease-initiation mechanisms.

Per the germline V gene, LGHNA is the CDR1 and YNFKEQ is the CDR2. The CDR3 runs 15 residues from the cysteine to the phenylalanine. The only DNA kept is the CDR3, 45 bases in frame from the first base. V is reduced by 0 bases and J by 4 bases, leaving a spacing of 11 bases between them. For this clonotype: The clone's antigen remains unknown. Per-nucleotide qualities are absent, and no much larger clonotype sits a single base away.

TCRdb lists the instrument as Illumina HiSeq 2500. Quantitative 5'-RACE with molecular barcodes was the method used to prepare the TCR beta libraries. The authors' pipeline ran thus. A new computational method based on a probabilistic model of VDJ rearrangement was used to identify disease-linked TCR variants. TCRdb passed the public sequencing reads through fastp at Q25 and MiXCR, retaining productive beta sequences. CDR3 protein duplicates are merged, each entry listing the most common genes and DNA. The V and J calls here are based on TCRdb, not the publication. The sample table shows a few hundred thousand distinct CDR3 sequences, and 6.5% to 10% are seen once. Roughly 15% of the sample rests with the top ten.

The chain is made from TRBV4-2 and TRBJ2-3; there is no confident call for the D gene. The receptor was isolated from a male donor with ankylosing spondylitis. Sequenced sample: blood, either unsorted or a sorted T cell fraction (not recorded which). The CDR3 protein: CASSQDYRIADTQYF. The nucleotide sequence reads TGTGCCAGCAGCCAAGATTACCGGATCGCAGATACGCAGTATTTT.